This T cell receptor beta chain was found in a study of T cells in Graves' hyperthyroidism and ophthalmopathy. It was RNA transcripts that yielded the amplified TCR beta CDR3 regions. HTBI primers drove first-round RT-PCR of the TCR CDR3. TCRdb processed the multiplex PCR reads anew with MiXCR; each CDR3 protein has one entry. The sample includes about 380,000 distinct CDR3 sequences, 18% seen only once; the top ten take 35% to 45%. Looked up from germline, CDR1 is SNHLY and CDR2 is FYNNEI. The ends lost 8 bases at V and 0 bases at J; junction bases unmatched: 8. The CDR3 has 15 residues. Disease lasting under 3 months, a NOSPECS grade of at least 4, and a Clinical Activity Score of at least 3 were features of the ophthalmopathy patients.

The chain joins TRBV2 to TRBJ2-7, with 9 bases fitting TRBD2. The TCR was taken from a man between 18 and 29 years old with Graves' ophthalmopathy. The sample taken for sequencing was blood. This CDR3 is CASGGAGGLSYEQYF. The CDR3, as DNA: TGTGCCAGCGGAGGAGCGGGGGGACTCTCCTACGAGCAGTACTTC.